The rows below give T cell receptor beta chains drawn from one sample of a study of CD8+ T cells in alopecia areata. Libraries were prepared by immunoSEQ multiplex PCR; TCRdb keeps only in-frame clonotypes and omits some of them. The data show roughly 140,000 clones, less than 75% seen once. The sequenced material came from CD8+ T cells sorted from blood. Receptors originate from a human donor in good health. The CDR3 runs from the conserved cysteine through the conserved F or W. A D gene is named only where the DNA matches it firmly. The size of a clone is reported for some rows only, either as once, few or many, or as a class for expanded clones.

V gene	clone size	J gene	D gene	CDR3 length	CDR3 protein	CDR3 DNA
TRBV4-2	-	TRBJ2-1	-	13	CASSQGHHNEQFF	TGTGCCAGCAGCCAGGGACATCACAATGAGCAGTTCTTC
TRBV14	-	TRBJ2-2	-	17	CASSQVETPDEHGELFF	TGTGCCAGCAGCCAAGTAGAGACCCCAGATGAACACGGGGAGCTGTTTTTT
TRBV29-1	few	TRBJ1-2	-	12	CSVEVRPYGYTF	TGCAGCGTTGAAGTCCGGCCCTATGGCTACACCTTC
TRBV7-3	few	TRBJ1-5	-	13	CASSLGGDQPQHF	TGTGCCAGCAGCTTAGGCGGAGATCAGCCCCAGCATTTT
TRBV5-4	-	TRBJ2-5	-	14	CASSPDRSQETQYF	TGTGCCAGCAGCCCTGACAGGAGCCAAGAGACCCAGTACTTC
TRBV7-9	many	TRBJ2-2	TRBD2	16	CASSPTSGRGTGELFF	TGTGCCAGCAGCCCAACTAGCGGGAGAGGCACCGGGGAGCTGTTTTTT
TRBV5-1	-	TRBJ2-1	-	16	CASSPDAGTKYNEQFF	TGCGCCAGCAGCCCCGATGCGGGCACCAAGTACAATGAGCAGTTCTTC
TRBV29-1	-	TRBJ2-1	TRBD2	15	CSVDGTSGTYNEQFF	TGCAGCGTGGATGGGACTAGCGGAACCTACAATGAGCAGTTCTTC
TRBV5-1	-	TRBJ2-3	TRBD2	13	CASGGRYRDTQYF	TGCGCCAGCGGCGGGAGGTATCGGGATACGCAGTATTTT
TRBV4-1	-	TRBJ2-7	-	14	CASSQDFRSYEQYF	TGCGCCAGCAGCCAAGACTTCCGCTCCTACGAGCAGTACTTC
TRBV7-9	-	TRBJ1-5	-	13	CASSLGSQQPQHF	TGTGCCAGCAGCTTAGGGTCTCAACAGCCCCAGCATTTT
TRBV11-2	-	TRBJ2-3	-	15	CAIEELQGSTDTQYF	TGTGCCATCGAGGAACTACAGGGAAGCACAGATACGCAGTATTTT
TRBV5-4	-	TRBJ2-7	TRBD1	15	CASSLVGTGALEQYF	TGTGCCAGCAGCTTGGTCGGGACAGGGGCTCTCGAGCAGTACTTC
TRBV7-9	few	TRBJ2-3	-	14	CASSSQGPTDTQYF	TGTGCCAGCAGCTCGCAGGGGCCCACAGATACGCAGTATTTT
TRBV29-1	-	TRBJ1-1	-	12	CSIGSGNTEAFF	TGCAGCATAGGGTCAGGGAACACTGAAGCTTTCTTT
TRBV29-1	few	TRBJ1-1	-	16	CSVIDTASPVNTEAFF	TGCAGCGTCATCGACACCGCAAGCCCCGTGAACACTGAAGCTTTCTTT
TRBV11-2	-	TRBJ2-2	-	16	CASSHPSSLDTGELFF	TGTGCCAGCAGCCATCCATCCTCACTAGACACCGGGGAGCTGTTTTTT
TRBV2	-	TRBJ1-5	-	15	CASSLTGNSNQPQHF	TGTGCCAGCAGCTTGACAGGTAATAGCAATCAGCCCCAGCATTTT
TRBV5-6	-	TRBJ1-2	-	14	CASSLGQGLYGYTF	TGTGCCAGCAGCTTGGGGCAGGGACTATATGGCTACACCTTC
TRBV9	-	TRBJ1-2	-	14	CASSVTDSPYGYTF	TGTGCCAGCAGCGTAACAGACAGTCCCTATGGCTACACCTTC
TRBV19	-	TRBJ1-2	-	11	CASSIDDGYTF	TGTGCCAGTAGTATAGACGACGGCTACACCTTC
TRBV11-2	-	TRBJ2-5	TRBD2	16	CASSPGASTSGETQYF	TGTGCCAGCAGCCCGGGGGCCTCAACTAGCGGAGAGACCCAGTACTTC
TRBV30	-	TRBJ1-1	-	14	CAWSVLYPEDEAFF	TGTGCCTGGAGTGTACTGTATCCGGAGGATGAAGCTTTCTTT
TRBV11-1	few	TRBJ2-2	-	14	CASSLQRFTGELFF	TGTGCCAGCAGCTTACAGAGGTTCACCGGGGAGCTGTTTTTT
TRBV5-6	-	TRBJ2-1	-	12	CASSFEYNEQFF	TGTGCCAGCAGCTTCGAATACAATGAGCAGTTCTTC
TRBV9	-	TRBJ2-1	-	19	CASSVDGTVGGGSYNEQFF	TGTGCCAGCAGCGTAGATGGGACAGTCGGAGGGGGCTCCTACAATGAGCAGTTCTTC
TRBV9	-	TRBJ2-7	TRBD1	14	CASSVGGTGGEQYF	TGTGCCAGCAGCGTAGGTGGGACAGGGGGCGAGCAGTACTTC
TRBV23-1	once	TRBJ2-3	-	16	CASSQSRRHGSDTQYF	TGCGCCAGCAGTCAATCAAGGCGACATGGATCAGATACGCAGTATTTT
TRBV27	-	TRBJ2-2	-	11	CASRDTGELFF	TGTGCCAGCAGAGACACCGGGGAGCTGTTTTTT
TRBV27	-	TRBJ1-2	TRBD1	14	CASSDRGQGYGYTF	TGTGCCAGCAGTGACAGGGGGCAGGGATACGGCTACACCTTC
TRBV25-1	once	TRBJ1-2	-	11	CASSVGNGYTF	TGTGCCAGCAGTGTAGGGAATGGCTACACCTTC
TRBV13	-	TRBJ2-5	TRBD2	14	CASTRGLVQETQYF	TGTGCCAGCACGAGAGGACTAGTCCAAGAGACCCAGTACTTC
TRBV29-1	-	TRBJ1-2	-	20	CSATSVLGSTERGINYGYTF	TGCAGCGCAACCTCGGTGCTGGGATCCACAGAGAGGGGGATTAACTATGGCTACACCTTC
TRBV4-1	-	TRBJ2-3	TRBD1	14	CASSPYTGADTQYF	TGCGCCAGCAGCCCTTACACAGGGGCAGATACGCAGTATTTT
TRBV7-9	-	TRBJ2-7	TRBD1	15	CASSGGGQGYYEQYF	TGTGCCAGCAGCGGGGGAGGACAGGGATACTACGAGCAGTACTTC
TRBV30	many	TRBJ2-7	-	16	CAWSLTRGIKSYEQYF	TGTGCCTGGAGCCTAACGAGGGGTATCAAGTCGTACGAGCAGTACTTC
TRBV6-4	few	TRBJ2-1	-	12	CASSEGYNEQFF	TGTGCCAGCAGTGAGGGCTACAATGAGCAGTTCTTC
TRBV4-1	-	TRBJ2-7	TRBD2	17	CASSQDAGAGFTYEQYF	TGCGCCAGCAGCCAAGACGCCGGAGCGGGGTTTACCTACGAGCAGTACTTC
TRBV4-1	-	TRBJ2-7	-	17	CASSQVFRRESSYEQYF	TGCGCCAGCAGCCAAGTGTTCCGTCGGGAAAGCTCCTACGAGCAGTACTTC
TRBV2	-	TRBJ2-1	TRBD1	13	CASAGTGLNEQFF	TGTGCCAGCGCCGGGACAGGGTTGAATGAGCAGTTCTTC
TRBV28	-	TRBJ2-7	-	13	CASRGKSSYEQYF	TGTGCCAGCAGGGGCAAGAGCTCCTACGAGCAGTACTTC
TRBV27	-	TRBJ2-7	-	13	CASSLGYTLEQYF	TGTGCCAGCAGCCTCGGGTATACTCTGGAGCAGTACTTC
TRBV29-1	-	TRBJ2-1	TRBD2	17	CSVEDRGLAGVHNEQFF	TGCAGCGTTGAAGATCGTGGTCTAGCGGGAGTCCACAATGAGCAGTTCTTC
TRBV6-1	-	TRBJ2-1	-	15	CASSEAQVSYNEQFF	TGTGCCAGCAGTGAAGCCCAAGTATCCTACAATGAGCAGTTCTTC
TRBV27	-	TRBJ1-1	-	9	CASSPAAFF	TGTGCCAGCAGCCCCGCCGCTTTCTTT
TRBV6-5	once	TRBJ2-5	-	14	CASSYAAGGQTQYF	TGTGCCAGCAGTTACGCCGCCGGAGGGCAGACCCAGTACTTC
TRBV29-1	once	TRBJ2-7	-	12	CSVEQGSSEQYF	TGCAGCGTTGAGCAGGGCTCAAGCGAGCAGTACTTC
TRBV6-5	once	TRBJ1-5	TRBD1	13	CASSTTGVQPQHF	TGTGCCAGCAGCACGACAGGGGTTCAGCCCCAGCATTTT
TRBV5-1	once	TRBJ2-3	-	13	CASSSDFTDTQYF	TGCGCCAGCAGCTCGGACTTTACGGATACGCAGTATTTT
TRBV5-1	-	TRBJ2-4	-	12	CASRGMGNIQYF	TGCGCCAGCAGAGGGATGGGAAACATTCAGTACTTC
TRBV28	-	TRBJ2-3	-	15	CASRRSRDGTDTQYF	TGTGCCAGCAGACGTTCGCGGGACGGGACAGATACGCAGTATTTT
TRBV4-1	-	TRBJ2-6	-	17	CASSQGYAFSGANVLTF	TGCGCCAGCAGCCAAGGATACGCTTTCTCTGGGGCCAACGTCCTGACTTTC
TRBV7-9	-	TRBJ2-5	-	11	CASSLTETQYF	TGTGCCAGCAGCTTAACAGAGACCCAGTACTTC